The 18 T cell receptor beta chains in this list originate from one sample, sequenced in a study of technical replicates of blood from a few donors. The repertoire was sequenced with immunoSEQ multiplex PCR; TCRdb's copy has only in-frame clones and lacks some. This table holds around 17,000 clones, around nine tenths found once. Source material: PBMCs. The receptor set was obtained from a human donor in good health.

The rearrangement links TRBV7-2 to TRBJ2-5; TRBD2 is a possible D gene (6 bases). Trimming shortened V by 6 bases and J by 5 bases, and 13 bases separated the two germline ends. The CDR3 length is 13 residues. Per the germline V gene, CDR1 is SGHTA and CDR2 is FQGNSA. As DNA, the CDR3 is TGTGCCAGCAGGTCGGGGGTGGGGGAGACCCAGTACTTC. Translated: CASRSGVGETQYF.

V usage is TRBV2 and J usage is TRBJ2-1, with a weak D call TRBD2 (5 bases). The germline gives CDR1 SNHLY, CDR2 FYNNEI. This CDR3 region has 15 residues. Trimming took 0 bases from V and 6 from J, leaving 12 bases between them. The CDR3 DNA is TGTGCCAGCAGTGAAGCGGTACACGAGGGCAATGAGCAGTTCTTC. Translation gives CASSEAVHEGNEQFF.

The J gene is TRBJ2-7, the V gene TRBV30, with D tentatively TRBD1 (6 bases). The CDR3 loop spans 15 amino acids. The V gene lost 2 bases and the J gene lost 5 bases, with 19 bases spanning the gap. The germline CDR1 and CDR2 sequences are GTSNPN and SVGIG (reference sequence). CDR3 sequence (DNA): TGTGCCTGGAGTCGGGGATACAGGGTTGAGAACGAGCAGTACTTC. The encoded protein is CAWSRGYRVENEQYF. The whole variable domain, filled in from reference TRBV30 and TRBJ2-7, reads SQTIHQWPATLVQPVGSPLSLECTVEGTSNPNLYWYRQAAGRGLQLLFYSVGIGQISSEVPQNLSASRPQDRQFILSSKKLLLSDSGFYLCAWSRGYRVENEQYFGPGTRLTVT.

The chain recombines TRBV7-9 with TRBJ2-1, with TRBD2 identical over 7 bases. This CDR3 region has 16 residues. CDR1 and CDR2 (germline): SEHNR, FQNEAQ (reference sequence). V lost 3 bases and J lost 4; bases outside the gene matches: 9. CDR3 region: CASSFGGWEGYNEQFF. The CDR3 nucleotides read TGTGCCAGCAGCTTCGGGGGGTGGGAAGGGTACAATGAGCAGTTCTTC.

This chain joins TRBV6-1 and TRBJ1-2; D might be TRBD1 (6 bases). The germline CDR1 and CDR2 sequences are MNHNS and SASEGT. The CDR3 contains 15 residues. The V end lost 2 bases, the J end lost 4 bases, and 14 bases lay between the germline ends. CDR3 in amino acids: CASSEPGGSSYGYTF. CDR3 DNA: TGTGCCAGCAGTGAACCTGGGGGCTCCTCCTATGGCTACACCTTC.

This clone was counted only a few times. The CDR3 bases are TGTGCCAGCAGCTTCTTATTGGGACAGGGTAACACCGGGGAGCTGTTTTTT. This codes for CASSFLLGQGNTGELFF. V gene TRBV7-9 combines with J gene TRBJ2-2, with 9 bases matching TRBD1. The CDR3 has 17 residues. Germline V gene data show CDR1 as SEHNR and CDR2 as FQNEAQ (reference sequence). Trimming at V came to 3 bases and at J to 2 bases, leaving 7 bases not matched to a gene.

This clone was seen once. This chain uses TRBV6-5 with TRBJ2-2; D might be TRBD1 (6 bases). Germline V gene sequence: CDR1 MNHEY, CDR2 SVGAGI. V gave up 10 bases and J gave up 2 bases, with 17 bases separating them. CDR3 size: 15 residues. The CDR3 sequence: CATSSWTVNTGELFF. CDR3 sequence (DNA): TGTGCCACCTCTTCCTGGACAGTTAACACCGGGGAGCTGTTTTTT.

The rearrangement links TRBV5-6 to TRBJ1-1; 9 bases match TRBD1. The germline gives CDR1 SGHDT, CDR2 YYEEEE. V was pared by 3 bases and J by 6 bases, with 9 bases of the junction left unmatched. The CDR3 is 15 amino acids. The DNA of the CDR3 is TGTGCCAGCAGCTGGGACGACAGGGGGGATGCTGAAGCTTTCTTT. Translated, it gives CASSWDDRGDAEAFF.

The J gene is TRBJ1-3, the V gene TRBV13; TRBD1 is a possible D gene (5 bases). The germline V and J ends were trimmed by 5 bases and 0 bases, with 17 bases remaining between them. The length of the CDR3 is 17 residues. CDR1 PRHDT and CDR2 FYEKMQ come from the germline V gene (reference sequence). CDR3: CASSRSEGATSGNTIYF. In nucleotides, the CDR3 is TGTGCCAGCAGCCGCAGCGAAGGGGCGACCTCTGGAAACACCATATATTTT.

This chain joins TRBV4-1 and TRBJ2-5; possible D gene TRBD1, 6 bases. There are 14 residues in the CDR3. Trimming took 4 bases from V and 2 from J, leaving 11 bases between them. Germline V CDR1 and CDR2: MGHRA, YSYEKL. CDR3 in amino acids: CASSLRQDQETQYF. CDR3 nucleotides: TGCGCCAGCAGCCTGCGACAGGATCAAGAGACCCAGTACTTC.

The J gene is TRBJ2-5, the V gene TRBV5-1; D perhaps matches TRBD2 (6 bases). CDR1 and CDR2 (germline): SGHRS, YFSETQ. The CDR3 is 15 amino acids. Trimming took 0 bases from V and 4 from J, leaving 13 bases between them. Written as DNA, the CDR3 is TGCGCCAGCAGCTTGGGACTAGACTTTGGAGAGACCCAGTACTTC. As protein: CASSLGLDFGETQYF.

This chain's CDR3 is CAWSPAGSWNQPQHF. CDR3 in DNA: TGTGCCTGGAGCCCGGCAGGGTCTTGGAATCAGCCCCAGCATTTT. The V and J genes are TRBV30 and TRBJ1-5; possibly TRBD1 for D (5 bases). Trimming shortened V by 3 bases and J by 4 bases, and 16 bases separated the two germline ends. Germline CDR1 is GTSNPN and CDR2 is SVGIG (reference sequence). CDR3 length equals 15 residues.

The rearrangement uses TRBV19 and TRBJ1-5, with a possible D match to TRBD1 (6 bases). The V gene's germline CDR1 is LNHDA and CDR2 SQIVND (reference sequence). Trimming stripped 3 bases from V and 3 bases from J, with 15 bases between. The CDR3 sequence is 16 residues long. CDR3: CASSIGTRVYNQPQHF. CDR3 nucleotide sequence: TGTGCCAGTAGTATTGGGACAAGAGTCTACAATCAGCCCCAGCATTTT.

This chain connects TRBV5-1 to TRBJ2-5, with no clear D. The CDR3 consists of 15 residues. V was clipped by 4 bases and J by 5 bases, with 18 bases between them. CDR1 SGHRS and CDR2 YFSETQ come from the germline V gene. The CDR3 here is CASSATTTGRETQYF. The CDR3 DNA follows: TGCGCCAGCAGCGCCACTACCACCGGTAGGGAGACCCAGTACTTC.

V is TRBV2 and J is TRBJ2-3; 15 bases agree with TRBD2. The CDR3 length is 16 residues. With V trimmed by 7 bases and J by 3 bases, 5 bases remained unmatched. Germline CDR1 and CDR2: SNHLY and FYNNEI. In DNA form, the CDR3 reads TGTGCCAGCACCTGGACTAGCGGGAGGGTTACAGATACGCAGTATTTT. Translation gives CASTWTSGRVTDTQYF.

This chain links TRBV19 with TRBJ1-2, with 10 nucleotides matching TRBD1. This CDR3 is 14 amino acids long. V lost 7 bases, J lost 5 bases, and 7 bases stayed unmatched. CDR1 is LNHDA and CDR2 is SQIVND in the germline V gene (reference sequence). The CDR3 spells CASNPGQGNYGYTF. The CDR3 DNA reads TGTGCCAGTAATCCGGGACAGGGGAATTATGGCTACACCTTC.

The rearrangement links TRBV5-6 to TRBJ2-5; no definite D call. V dropped 0 bases and J dropped 5 bases, with 11 bases sitting between them. The CDR3 has 14 amino acids. The germline CDR1 and CDR2 sequences are SGHDT and YYEEEE. DNA of the CDR3: TGTGCCAGCAGCTTGGCCGCGTTAATGGAGACCCAGTACTTC. It yields the protein CASSLAALMETQYF.

The chain carries TRBV29-1 and TRBJ1-2, with a tentative D call TRBD1 (6 bases). Trimming shortened V by 7 bases and J by 2 bases, and 14 bases separated the two germline ends. The length of the CDR3 is 13 residues. Germline CDR1 is SQVTM and CDR2 is ANQGSEA. The CDR3 sequence is CSASGHPNYGYTF. CDR3 sequence (DNA): TGCAGCGCCTCGGGACACCCAAACTATGGCTACACCTTC.